This is a list of T cell receptor beta chains from one sample in a study of T-cell memory formation after mild COVID-19. One entry per CDR3 protein, called by TCRdb with MiXCR from the 5' RACE reads. The sample has under 250,000 distinct CDR3 sequences; 15% are singletons. Sequencing was done on a sample of PBMCs or a T cell subset sorted from them (not recorded which). The source of these receptors is an adult woman who had mild COVID-19 (a few samples of this study predate the infection). Cell type and time point are not known. Both conserved end residues are part of each CDR3. D genes are given only for firm matches.

V: TRBV29-1; D: .; J: TRBJ2-6; CDR3: CSVRTVRVSGANVLTF
V: TRBV12-3/TRBV12-4; D: .; J: TRBJ2-1; CDR3: CASSFYADNEQFF
V: TRBV6-6; D: .; J: TRBJ1-3; CDR3: CASSSKQEGAGNTIYF
V: TRBV6-5; D: TRBD1; J: TRBJ1-6; CDR3: CASSYRTGSDNSPLHF
V: TRBV4-1; D: .; J: TRBJ2-7; CDR3: CASSQVGRGALYEQYF
V: TRBV19; D: TRBD1; J: TRBJ2-7; CDR3: CASSIGDSKSYEQYF
V: TRBV7-9; D: .; J: TRBJ2-5; CDR3: CASSLGQARETQYF
V: TRBV18; D: .; J: TRBJ2-3; CDR3: CASSPPVDTQYF
V: TRBV2; D: .; J: TRBJ1-6; CDR3: CASSERPWREAPLHF
V: TRBV6-6; D: TRBD1; J: TRBJ1-6; CDR3: CASRNTRQGARAGNSPLHF
V: TRBV5-1; D: .; J: TRBJ2-5; CDR3: CASSLERGQETQYF
V: TRBV7-9; D: .; J: TRBJ2-5; CDR3: CASGGGETQYF
V: TRBV9; D: TRBD2; J: TRBJ2-1; CDR3: CASSVTWGLADYNEQFF
V: TRBV7-6; D: .; J: TRBJ2-1; CDR3: CASSSLDNYNEQFF
V: TRBV5-5; D: .; J: TRBJ2-5; CDR3: CASRFAGQETQYF
V: TRBV7-9; D: .; J: TRBJ2-7; CDR3: CASSDDRRLNYEQYF
V: TRBV5-1; D: TRBD1; J: TRBJ2-2; CDR3: CASSLGTGSTGELFF
V: TRBV5-6; D: .; J: TRBJ1-1; CDR3: CASSPLGGMNTEAFF
V: TRBV30; D: .; J: TRBJ1-4; CDR3: CAWSSLRKDEKLFF
V: TRBV7-2; D: .; J: TRBJ2-6; CDR3: CASSPIYFVLTF
V: TRBV6-2/TRBV6-3; D: .; J: TRBJ2-1; CDR3: CASSYSRLHYNEQFF
V: TRBV5-8; D: .; J: TRBJ2-1; CDR3: CASSLSGLNYNEQFF
V: TRBV24-1; D: TRBD2; J: TRBJ2-1; CDR3: CATSDLRTSGNPNEQFF
V: TRBV10-3; D: TRBD2; J: TRBJ2-3; CDR3: CAISATSGVSDTQYF
V: TRBV29-1; D: .; J: TRBJ1-1; CDR3: CSAGQRNTEAFF
V: TRBV18; D: TRBD1; J: TRBJ1-4; CDR3: CASSPGTATNEKLFF
V: TRBV20-1; D: .; J: TRBJ1-4; CDR3: CSASIKWSEKLFF
V: TRBV5-1; D: .; J: TRBJ1-1; CDR3: CASRRDTEAFF
V: TRBV2; D: TRBD1; J: TRBJ2-1; CDR3: CASRPDRGAYNEQFF
V: TRBV7-3; D: TRBD1; J: TRBJ2-2; CDR3: CASRLNWDRDTGELFF
V: TRBV12-3/TRBV12-4; D: TRBD2; J: TRBJ2-7; CDR3: CASSQLAGGRHEQYF
V: TRBV11-1; D: .; J: TRBJ2-2; CDR3: CASSFGSRGTGELFF
V: TRBV28; D: .; J: TRBJ2-7; CDR3: CASSLLFYEQYF
V: TRBV7-9; D: .; J: TRBJ1-1; CDR3: CASSLVRGARDTEAFF
V: TRBV5-6; D: .; J: TRBJ2-7; CDR3: CASSSSYYEQYF
V: TRBV29-1; D: .; J: TRBJ2-3; CDR3: CSVGPSTDTQYF
V: TRBV15; D: .; J: TRBJ2-1; CDR3: CATSRDLGGLDEQFF
V: TRBV30; D: TRBD2; J: TRBJ2-1; CDR3: CARLAGGPVLFF
V: TRBV6-5; D: TRBD1; J: TRBJ1-5; CDR3: CASSSDRGSNQPQHF
V: TRBV29-1; D: .; J: TRBJ1-5; CDR3: CSVVQGNSNQPQHF
V: TRBV20-1; D: .; J: TRBJ2-3; CDR3: CSARDVGADTQYF
V: TRBV5-1; D: .; J: TRBJ1-1; CDR3: CASSSTAGMNTEAFF
V: TRBV5-6; D: .; J: TRBJ2-2; CDR3: CASSLSIGELFF
V: TRBV6-6; D: .; J: TRBJ2-3; CDR3: CASLLADTQYF
V: TRBV6-5; D: TRBD1; J: TRBJ1-2; CDR3: CASTQGAGYTF
V: TRBV10-3; D: .; J: TRBJ2-1; CDR3: CAISGLDEQFF
V: TRBV6-5; D: .; J: TRBJ2-7; CDR3: CASRPQTVLGYEQYF
V: TRBV4-2; D: TRBD1; J: TRBJ2-4; CDR3: CASSPGTGLAKNIQYF
V: TRBV12-3/TRBV12-4; D: TRBD2; J: TRBJ2-1; CDR3: CATKKAGGSYNEQFF
V: TRBV5-6; D: .; J: TRBJ1-2; CDR3: CASSPEGGRSYGYTF
V: TRBV24-1; D: .; J: TRBJ2-1; CDR3: CATSPRGISYNEQFF
V: TRBV11-2; D: .; J: TRBJ1-1; CDR3: CASSFDGGTEAFF
V: TRBV7-2; D: .; J: TRBJ2-5; CDR3: CASSFSGIVETQYF